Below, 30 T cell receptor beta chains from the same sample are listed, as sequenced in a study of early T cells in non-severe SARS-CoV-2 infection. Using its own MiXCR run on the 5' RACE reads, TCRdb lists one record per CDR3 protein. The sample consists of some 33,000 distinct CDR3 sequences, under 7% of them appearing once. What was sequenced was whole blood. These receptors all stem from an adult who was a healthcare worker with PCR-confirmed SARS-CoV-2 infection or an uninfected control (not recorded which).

In nucleotides, the CDR3 is TGTGCCAGCTCACCAAGCCAGGGGGCGAGGGTCACTGAAGCTTTCTTT. Its translation: CASSPSQGARVTEAFF. The chain joins TRBV18 to TRBJ1-1, with 8 bases matching TRBD1. The germline CDR1 and CDR2 sequences are KGHSH and LQKENI. V trimming: 2 bases; J trimming: 4 bases; junction bases outside the gene matches: 9. The CDR3 covers 16 residues.

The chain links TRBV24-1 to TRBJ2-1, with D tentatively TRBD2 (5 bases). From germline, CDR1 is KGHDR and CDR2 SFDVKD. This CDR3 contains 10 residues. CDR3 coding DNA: TGTGCGAGGGTTTACAATGAGCAGTTCTTC. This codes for CARVYNEQFF.

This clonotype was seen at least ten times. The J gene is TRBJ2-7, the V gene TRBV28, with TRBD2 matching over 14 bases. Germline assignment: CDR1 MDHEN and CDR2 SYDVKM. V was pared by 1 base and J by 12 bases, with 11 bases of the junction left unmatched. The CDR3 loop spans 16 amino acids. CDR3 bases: TGTGCCAGCAGTTTATACCATTCGGGACTAGCGGGAGTACTGTACTTC. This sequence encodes CASSLYHSGLAGVLYF.

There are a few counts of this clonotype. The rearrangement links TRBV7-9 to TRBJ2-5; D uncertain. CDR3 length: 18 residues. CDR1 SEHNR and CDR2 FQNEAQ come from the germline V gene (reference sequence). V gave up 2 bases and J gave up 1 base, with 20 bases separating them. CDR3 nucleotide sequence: TGTGCCAGCAGCTTACCTCCGACGGCGTCTACGATCCAAGAGACCCAGTACTTC. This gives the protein CASSLPPTASTIQETQYF. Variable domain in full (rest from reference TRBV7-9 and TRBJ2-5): DTGVSQNPRHKITKRGQNVTFRCDPISEHNRLYWYRQTLGQGPEFLTYFQNEAQLEKSRLLSDRFSAERPKGSFSTLEIQRTEQGDSAMYLCASSLPPTASTIQETQYFGPGTRLLVL.

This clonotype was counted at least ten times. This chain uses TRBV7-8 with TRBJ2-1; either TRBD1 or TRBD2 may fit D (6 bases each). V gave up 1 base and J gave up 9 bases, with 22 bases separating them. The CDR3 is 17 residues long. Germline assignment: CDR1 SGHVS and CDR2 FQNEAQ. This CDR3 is CASSLVRGPSRAGEQFF. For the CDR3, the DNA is TGTGCCAGCAGCTTAGTCCGGGGGCCGTCCAGGGCGGGTGAGCAGTTCTTC.

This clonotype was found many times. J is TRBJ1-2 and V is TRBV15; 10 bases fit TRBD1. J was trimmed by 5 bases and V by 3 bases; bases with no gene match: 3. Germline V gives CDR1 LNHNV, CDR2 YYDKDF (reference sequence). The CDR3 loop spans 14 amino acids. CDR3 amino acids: CATSRDRGIYGYTF. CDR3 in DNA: TGTGCCACCAGCAGGGACAGGGGGATTTATGGCTACACCTTC. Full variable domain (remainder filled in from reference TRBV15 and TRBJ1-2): DAMVIQNPRYQVTQFGKPVTLSCSQTLNHNVMYWYQQKSSQAPKLLFHYYDKDFNNEADTPDNFQSRRPNTSFCFLDIRSPGLGDTAMYLCATSRDRGIYGYTFGSGTRLTVV.

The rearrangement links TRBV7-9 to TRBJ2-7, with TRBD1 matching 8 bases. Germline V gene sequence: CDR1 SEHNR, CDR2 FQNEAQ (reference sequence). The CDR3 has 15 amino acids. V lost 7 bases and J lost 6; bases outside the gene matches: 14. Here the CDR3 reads CASTQRLTGEGEQYF. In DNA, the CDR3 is TGTGCCAGCACCCAGCGGTTGACAGGGGAAGGCGAGCAGTACTTC. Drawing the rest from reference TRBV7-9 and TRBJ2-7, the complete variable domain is DTGVSQNPRHKITKRGQNVTFRCDPISEHNRLYWYRQTLGQGPEFLTYFQNEAQLEKSRLLSDRFSAERPKGSFSTLEIQRTEQGDSAMYLCASTQRLTGEGEQYFGPGTRLTVT.

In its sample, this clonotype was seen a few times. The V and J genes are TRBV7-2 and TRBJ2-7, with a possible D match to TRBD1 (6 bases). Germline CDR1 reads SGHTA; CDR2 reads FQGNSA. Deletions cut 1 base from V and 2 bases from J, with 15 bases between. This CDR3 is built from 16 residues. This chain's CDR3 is CASSLGRGSNTYEQYF. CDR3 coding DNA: TGTGCCAGCAGCTTAGGTAGGGGGTCGAACACCTACGAGCAGTACTTC.

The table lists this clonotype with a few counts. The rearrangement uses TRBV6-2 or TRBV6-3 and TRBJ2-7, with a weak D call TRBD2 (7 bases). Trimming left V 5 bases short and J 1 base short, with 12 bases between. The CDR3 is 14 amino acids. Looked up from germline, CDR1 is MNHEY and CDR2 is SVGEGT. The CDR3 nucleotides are TGTGCCAGCAGTAGTCGGGGGGCTTCCTACGAGCAGTACTTC. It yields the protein CASSSRGASYEQYF.

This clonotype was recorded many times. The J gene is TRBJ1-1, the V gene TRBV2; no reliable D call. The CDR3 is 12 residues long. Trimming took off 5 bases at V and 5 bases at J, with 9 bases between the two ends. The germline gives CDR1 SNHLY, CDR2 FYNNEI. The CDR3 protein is CASSLHSTEAFF. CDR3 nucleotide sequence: TGTGCCAGCAGTCTCCACAGTACTGAAGCTTTCTTT.

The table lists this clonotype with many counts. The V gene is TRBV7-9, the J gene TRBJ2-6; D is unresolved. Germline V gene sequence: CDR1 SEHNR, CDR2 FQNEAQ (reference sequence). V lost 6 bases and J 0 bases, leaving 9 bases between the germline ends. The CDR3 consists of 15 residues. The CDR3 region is CASRKQLSGANVLTF. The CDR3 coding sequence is TGTGCCAGCAGAAAACAACTCTCTGGGGCCAACGTCCTGACTTTC.

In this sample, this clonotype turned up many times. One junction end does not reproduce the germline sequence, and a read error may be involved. The CDR3 bases are TGTGCTAGCAGCTTAGCACCCGGGACGGAGAAAGAGACCCAGTACTTC. This gives the protein CASSLAPGTEKETQYF. The J gene is TRBJ2-5, the V gene TRBV7-7; D could derive from TRBD1 or TRBD2 (5 bases each). The CDR3 has 16 residues. From germline, CDR1 is SSHAT and CDR2 FNYEAQ (reference sequence).

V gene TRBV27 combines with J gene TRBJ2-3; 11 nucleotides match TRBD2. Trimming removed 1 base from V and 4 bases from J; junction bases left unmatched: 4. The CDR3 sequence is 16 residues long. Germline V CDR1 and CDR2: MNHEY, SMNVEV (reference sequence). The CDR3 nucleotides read TGTGCCAGCAGTTTATTGGTAGCGGGAGGGGCAGATACGCAGTATTTT. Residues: CASSLLVAGGADTQYF.

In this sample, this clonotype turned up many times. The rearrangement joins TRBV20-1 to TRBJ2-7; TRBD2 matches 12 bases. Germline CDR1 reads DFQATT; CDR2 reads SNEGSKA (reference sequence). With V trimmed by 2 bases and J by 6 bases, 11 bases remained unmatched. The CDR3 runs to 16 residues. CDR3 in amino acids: CSARLTSGGTSSEQYF. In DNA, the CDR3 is TGCAGTGCTAGACTCACTAGCGGGGGGACTTCTAGCGAGCAGTACTTC.

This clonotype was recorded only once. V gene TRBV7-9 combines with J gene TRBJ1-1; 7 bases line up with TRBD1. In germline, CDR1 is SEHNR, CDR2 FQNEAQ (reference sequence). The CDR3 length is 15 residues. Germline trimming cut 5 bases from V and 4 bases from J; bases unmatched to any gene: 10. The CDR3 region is CASSARQGVSTEAFF. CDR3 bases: TGTGCCAGCAGCGCCAGACAGGGAGTGAGCACTGAAGCTTTCTTT. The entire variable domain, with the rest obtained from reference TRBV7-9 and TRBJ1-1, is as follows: DTGVSQNPRHKITKRGQNVTFRCDPISEHNRLYWYRQTLGQGPEFLTYFQNEAQLEKSRLLSDRFSAERPKGSFSTLEIQRTEQGDSAMYLCASSARQGVSTEAFFGQGTRLTVV.

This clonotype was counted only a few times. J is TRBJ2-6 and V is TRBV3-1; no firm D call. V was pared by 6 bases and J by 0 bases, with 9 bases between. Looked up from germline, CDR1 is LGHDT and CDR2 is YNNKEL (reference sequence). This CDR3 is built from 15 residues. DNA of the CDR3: TGTGCCAGCAGTCTCGGGCACTCTGGGGCCAACGTCCTGACTTTC. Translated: CASSLGHSGANVLTF.

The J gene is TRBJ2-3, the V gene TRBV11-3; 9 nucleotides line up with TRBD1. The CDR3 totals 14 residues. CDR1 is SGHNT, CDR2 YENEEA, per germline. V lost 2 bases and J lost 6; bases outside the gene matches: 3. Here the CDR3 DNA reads TGTGCCAGCAGCTTACAGACAGGGGGTGATACGCAGTATTTT. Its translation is CASSLQTGGDTQYF.

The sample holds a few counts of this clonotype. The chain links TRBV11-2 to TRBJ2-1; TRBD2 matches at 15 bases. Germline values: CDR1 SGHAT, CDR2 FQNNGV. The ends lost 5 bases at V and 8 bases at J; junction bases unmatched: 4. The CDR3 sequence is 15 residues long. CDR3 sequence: CASSPGLAGGHEQFF. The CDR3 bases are TGTGCCAGCAGCCCGGGACTAGCGGGAGGCCATGAGCAGTTCTTC.

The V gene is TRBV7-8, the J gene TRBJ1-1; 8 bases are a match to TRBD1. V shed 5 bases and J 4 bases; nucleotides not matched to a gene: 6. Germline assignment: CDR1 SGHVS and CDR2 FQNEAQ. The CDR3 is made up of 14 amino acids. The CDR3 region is CASSNGQGGTEAFF. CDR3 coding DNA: TGTGCCAGCAGCAACGGACAGGGAGGCACTGAAGCTTTCTTT.

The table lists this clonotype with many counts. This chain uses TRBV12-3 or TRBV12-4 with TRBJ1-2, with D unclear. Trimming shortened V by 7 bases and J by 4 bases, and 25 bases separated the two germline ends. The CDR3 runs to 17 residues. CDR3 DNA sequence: TGTGCCAGCACCCTAATGGCGACCCTCTCCGGAGGCTATGGCTACACCTTC. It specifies CASTLMATLSGGYGYTF.

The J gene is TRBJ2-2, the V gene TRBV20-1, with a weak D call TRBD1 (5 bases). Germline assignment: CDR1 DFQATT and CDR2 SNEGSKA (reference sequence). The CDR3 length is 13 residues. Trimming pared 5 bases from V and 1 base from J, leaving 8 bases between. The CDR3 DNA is TGCAGTGCTCTCGGACAGAACACCGGGGAGCTGTTTTTT. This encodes CSALGQNTGELFF.

The CDR3: CASSLNPGPPAGANVLTF. The CDR3 nucleotides are TGTGCCAGCAGCTTAAATCCGGGCCCACCCGCTGGGGCCAACGTCCTGACTTTC. The chain links TRBV7-2 to TRBJ2-6; D not resolved. CDR1 is SGHTA and CDR2 is FQGNSA in the germline V gene. V dropped 2 bases and J dropped 2 bases, with 16 bases sitting between them. The CDR3 sequence is 18 residues long.

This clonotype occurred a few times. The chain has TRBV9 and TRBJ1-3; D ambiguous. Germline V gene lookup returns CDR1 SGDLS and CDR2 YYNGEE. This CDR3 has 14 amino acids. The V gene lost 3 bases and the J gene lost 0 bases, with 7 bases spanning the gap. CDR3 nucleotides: TGTGCCAGCAGCGCAGGAAGCTCTGGAAACACCATATATTTT. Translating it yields CASSAGSSGNTIYF.

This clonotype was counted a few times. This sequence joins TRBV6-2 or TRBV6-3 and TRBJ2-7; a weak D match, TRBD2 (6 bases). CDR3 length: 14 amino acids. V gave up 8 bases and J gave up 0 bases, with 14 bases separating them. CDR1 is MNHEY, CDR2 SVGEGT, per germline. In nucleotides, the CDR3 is TGTGCCAGCGGGGCCGGGGACTCCTCCTACGAGCAGTACTTC. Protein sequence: CASGAGDSSYEQYF.

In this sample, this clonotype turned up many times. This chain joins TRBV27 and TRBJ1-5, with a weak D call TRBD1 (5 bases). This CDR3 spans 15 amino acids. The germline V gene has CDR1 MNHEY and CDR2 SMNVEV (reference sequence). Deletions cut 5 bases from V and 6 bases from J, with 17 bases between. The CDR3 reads CASSPLQGGSQPQHF. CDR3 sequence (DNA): TGTGCCAGCAGTCCGCTCCAGGGCGGTAGTCAGCCCCAGCATTTT.

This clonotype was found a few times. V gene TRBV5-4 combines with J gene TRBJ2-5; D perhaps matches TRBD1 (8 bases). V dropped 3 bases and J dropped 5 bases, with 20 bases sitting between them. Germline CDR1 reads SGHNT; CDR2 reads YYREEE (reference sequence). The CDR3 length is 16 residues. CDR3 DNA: TGTGCCAGCAGCTCGGGAAGGACAGGGAGGGAGGAGACCCAGTACTTC. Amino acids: CASSSGRTGREETQYF.

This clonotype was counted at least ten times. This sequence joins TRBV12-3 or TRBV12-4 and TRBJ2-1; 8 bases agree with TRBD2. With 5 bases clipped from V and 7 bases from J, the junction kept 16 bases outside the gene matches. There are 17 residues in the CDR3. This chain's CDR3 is CASSPILGRASGNEQFF. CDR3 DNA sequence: TGTGCCAGCAGTCCGATTCTCGGGAGGGCCTCAGGTAATGAGCAGTTCTTC.

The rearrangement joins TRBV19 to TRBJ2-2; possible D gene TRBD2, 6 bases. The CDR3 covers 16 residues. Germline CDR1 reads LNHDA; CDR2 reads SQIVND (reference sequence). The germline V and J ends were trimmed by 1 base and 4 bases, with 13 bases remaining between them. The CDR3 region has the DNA TGTGCCAGTAGTATAGTTACTAGCTTTCGCACCGGGGAGCTGTTTTTT. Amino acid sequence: CASSIVTSFRTGELFF.

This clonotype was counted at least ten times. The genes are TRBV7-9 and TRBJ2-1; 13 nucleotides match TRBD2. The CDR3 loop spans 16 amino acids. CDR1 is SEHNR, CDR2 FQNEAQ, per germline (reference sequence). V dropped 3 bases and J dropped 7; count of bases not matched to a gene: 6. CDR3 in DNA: TGTGCCAGCAGCTTCCCCGGGACTAGCGGGGATAATGAGCAGTTCTTC. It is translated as CASSFPGTSGDNEQFF.

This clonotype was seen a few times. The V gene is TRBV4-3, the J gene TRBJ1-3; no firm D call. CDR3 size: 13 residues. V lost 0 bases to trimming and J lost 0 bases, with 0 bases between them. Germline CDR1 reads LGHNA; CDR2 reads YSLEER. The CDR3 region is CASSQDSGNTIYF. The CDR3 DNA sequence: TGCGCCAGCAGCCAAGACTCTGGAAACACCATATATTTT.